What follows are 13 T cell receptor beta chains derived from one specimen sequenced in a study of cytomegalovirus exposure and HLA in healthy donors (dated by TCRdb to the late 2010s). The library relied on the immunoSEQ multiplex PCR assay. A mixture of 60 forward primers for TCR Vbeta segments and 13 reverse primers for TCR Jbeta segments was used in the multiplex PCR. TCRdb carries this immuneACCESS record with in-frame sequences only. Its versions omit some clonotypes, under half of them owing to an unresolved V gene in the studies checked, with the rest unexplained. Counted in this sample were over 150,000 clones; approximately 84% of them appeared once. The ten largest clonotypes hold under 5% of the sample. Sequenced: PBMCs. The source of these receptors is a girl aged 5-17 years in good health and CMV-seropositive.

V usage is TRBV13 and J usage is TRBJ1-1, with TRBD1 matching over 10 bases. Losses at the gene ends were 1 base for V and 8 bases for J; bases not matched to a gene: 7. Germline assignment: CDR1 PRHDT and CDR2 FYEKMQ (reference sequence). The CDR3 extends over 15 amino acids. CDR3 DNA sequence: TGTGCCAGCAGCTTAGCGGGACAGGGGCGTGGGGAAGCTTTCTTT. This gives the protein CASSLAGQGRGEAFF.

The J gene is TRBJ2-1, the V gene TRBV6-5, with D possibly being TRBD1 (6 bases). Trimming removed 3 bases from V and 5 bases from J, with 11 bases in between. From germline, CDR1 is MNHEY and CDR2 SVGAGI. The CDR3 contains 14 residues. CDR3 in DNA: TGTGCCAGCAGTTATAGGGACAACCACAATGAGCAGTTCTTC. It codes for CASSYRDNHNEQFF.

The V call is TRBV28, the J call TRBJ2-5; possible D gene TRBD1, 5 bases. The V end lost 3 bases, the J end lost 5 bases, and 19 bases lay between the germline ends. This CDR3 region has 16 residues. Germline CDR1 and CDR2: MDHEN and SYDVKM. The CDR3 DNA reads TGTGCCAGCAGTTTTGAATACCGTCAGGGTCGGGAGACCCAGTACTTC. It encodes CASSFEYRQGRETQYF. Combining the CDR3 with reference TRBV28 and TRBJ2-5 gives the whole variable domain DVKVTQSSRYLVKRTGEKVFLECVQDMDHENMFWYRQDPGLGLRLIYFSYDVKMKEKGDIPEGYSVSREKKERFSLILESASTNQTSMYLCASSFEYRQGRETQYFGPGTRLLVL.

This CDR3 is CASSQDPRTTHQPQHF. In nucleotides, the CDR3 is TGTGCCAGCAGCCAAGATCCCCGGACAACCCATCAGCCCCAGCATTTT. V is TRBV4-2 and J is TRBJ1-5; weak D call: TRBD1 (5 bases). The CDR3 totals 16 residues. V was trimmed by 0 bases and J by 5 bases, leaving 14 bases between them. The germline CDR1 and CDR2 sequences are LGHNA and YNFKEQ.

The chain recombines TRBV4-2 with TRBJ2-1, with TRBD2 matching 10 bases. This CDR3 region has 15 residues. Losses at the gene ends were 0 bases for V and 10 bases for J; bases not matched to a gene: 6. Germline CDR1 reads LGHNA; CDR2 reads YNFKEQ. The CDR3 DNA sequence: TGTGCCAGCAGCCAAGATACTAGCGGGGCGGCGGAGCAGTTCTTC. It yields the protein CASSQDTSGAAEQFF.

The rearrangement joins TRBV6-5 to TRBJ2-7, with D possibly TRBD2 on 6 matching bases. This CDR3 spans 14 amino acids. Trimming cost V 5 bases and J 3 bases, with 14 bases left between them. CDR1 and CDR2 (germline): MNHEY, SVGAGI. The CDR3 loop reads CASSLGGGDYEQYF. The DNA for the CDR3 is TGTGCCAGCAGTCTGGGTGGAGGGGACTACGAGCAGTACTTC.

The chain couples TRBV9 to TRBJ1-2; D is ambiguous. CDR3 size: 12 residues. Germline values: CDR1 SGDLS, CDR2 YYNGEE. The ends were cut back, 3 bases at V and 4 bases at J, with 7 bases in the middle. CDR3 nucleotides: TGTGCCAGCAGCGGCGGTATCTATGGCTACACCTTC. Translated, it gives CASSGGIYGYTF.

This clone appeared once. This chain joins TRBV4-2 and TRBJ2-7, with TRBD2 as a possible D gene (6 bases). Trimming took off 1 base at V and 3 bases at J, with 16 bases between the two ends. Germline lookup yields CDR1 LGHNA and CDR2 YNFKEQ. The CDR3 runs to 16 residues. CDR3 sequence (DNA): TGTGCCAGCAGCCAAGGGACGCCCGGGGAGGACTACGAGCAGTACTTC. It codes for CASSQGTPGEDYEQYF.

This clone appeared once. This chain uses TRBV29-1 with TRBJ1-4, with 10 bases aligning to TRBD1. The CDR3 contains 13 residues. Per germline, CDR1 SQVTM and CDR2 ANQGSEA. V lost 7 bases, J lost 7 bases, and 6 bases stayed unmatched. CDR3 coding DNA: TGCAGCGCCTGGGACAGGGGAGGTGAAAAACTGTTTTTT. Amino acids: CSAWDRGGEKLFF.

The V and J genes are TRBV4-1 and TRBJ2-7, with 9 nucleotides matching TRBD1. The germline V gene has CDR1 MGHRA and CDR2 YSYEKL. CDR3 length equals 15 residues. V dropped 4 bases and J dropped 1; count of bases not matched to a gene: 5. CDR3 amino acids: CASSPGQGKSYEQYF. CDR3 in DNA: TGCGCCAGCAGCCCCGGACAGGGGAAGTCCTACGAGCAGTACTTC.

This sequence joins TRBV19 and TRBJ2-5; D gene unclear. Germline V gene data show CDR1 as LNHDA and CDR2 as SQIVND (reference sequence). The germline V and J ends were trimmed by 3 bases and 4 bases, with 9 bases remaining between them. The CDR3 totals 13 residues. The CDR3 protein is CASSISGRETQYF. The CDR3 DNA reads TGTGCCAGTAGTATTTCGGGTCGAGAGACCCAGTACTTC.

The V call is TRBV6-6, the J call TRBJ2-3; TRBD1 matches at 12 bases. The CDR3 covers 16 residues. In germline, CDR1 is MNHNY, CDR2 SVGAGI (reference sequence). V was clipped by 0 bases and J by 4 bases; unmatched bases: 2. The DNA for the CDR3 is TGTGCCAGCAGTTACTCGGGACAGGGGGCCTCAGATACGCAGTATTTT. Its protein is CASSYSGQGASDTQYF.

V is TRBV27 and J is TRBJ1-3; D is undetermined. The ends were cut back, 5 bases at V and 0 bases at J, with 8 bases in the middle. Germline CDR1 reads MNHEY; CDR2 reads SMNVEV (reference sequence). This CDR3 comprises 14 residues. The CDR3 DNA follows: TGTGCCAGCAGTCGACTCAGCTCTGGAAACACCATATATTTT. It encodes CASSRLSSGNTIYF.